What follows describes a single T cell receptor (beta chain). The CDR3 contains 13 residues. Trimming took 4 bases from V and 4 from J, leaving 12 bases between them. Germline assignment: CDR1 SGHRS and CDR2 YFSETQ. Random hexamers were used to reverse transcribe the RNA input (roughly 0.5 to 1 ug). TCRdb ran MiXCR on the immunoSEQ multiplex PCR reads and lists one entry per CDR3 protein. The sample has nearly 200,000 distinct CDR3 sequences, around 96% seen once. This sample is drawn from a study of CD8 T cells in Susac syndrome. The sequencing input was CD4+ T cells from PBMCs. The chain links TRBV5-1 to TRBJ2-7; D gene ambiguous. This sequence originates from a human donor with multiple sclerosis. The CDR3 spells CASSPRLQYEQYF. The CDR3 DNA reads as TGCGCCAGCAGCCCTCGACTCCAGTACGAGCAGTACTTC. Using reference TRBV5-1 and TRBJ2-7 for the parts outside the CDR3, the full variable domain is KAGVTQTPRYLIKTRGQQVTLSCSPISGHRSVSWYQQTPGQGLQFLFEYFSETQRNKGNFPGRFSGRQFSNSRSEMNVSTLELGDSALYLCASSPRLQYEQYFGPGTRLTVT.